What follows are 29 T cell receptor beta chains derived from one specimen sequenced in a study of T cells in Graves' hyperthyroidism and ophthalmopathy. Amplified TCR beta CDR3 regions derived from RNA transcripts. The HTBI primer set served for first-round RT-PCR of the TCR CDR3. TCRdb ran MiXCR on the multiplex PCR reads and lists one entry per CDR3 protein. The sample lists over 150,000 distinct CDR3 sequences; 17% were seen once. Sequencing used blood. The source is a woman aged 45-59 years with Graves' hyperthyroidism.

This clonotype was picked up a small number of times. The chain carries TRBV29-1 and TRBJ1-2; TRBD1 is a possible D gene (5 bases). The CDR3 extends over 12 amino acids. The V and J ends lost 3 bases and 8 bases respectively, with 13 bases between them. Germline-derived CDR1 and CDR2 are SQVTM and ANQGSEA. The CDR3 loop reads CSVDIRGRGYTF. The CDR3 bases are TGCAGCGTTGATATACGGGGCCGGGGCTACACCTTC.

The chain has TRBV6-9 and TRBJ2-7; no definite D call. The germline V and J ends were trimmed by 3 bases and 2 bases, with 11 bases remaining between them. The germline V gene has CDR1 MNHGY and CDR2 SVAAGI. The CDR3 loop spans 14 amino acids. This chain's CDR3 is CASSYGQDPYEQYF. As DNA, the CDR3 is TGTGCCAGCAGTTACGGGCAGGACCCCTACGAGCAGTACTTC.

In its sample, this clonotype was seen many times. The gene calls are TRBV6-1 and TRBJ2-1; 12 nucleotides align to TRBD2. The CDR3 has 18 residues. The germline V gene has CDR1 MNHNS and CDR2 SASEGT. V shed 0 bases, J shed 5 bases, and the junction held 8 bases outside the gene matches. The CDR3 protein is CASSEAFRTSGIHNEQFF. CDR3 sequence (DNA): TGTGCCAGCAGTGAAGCTTTCCGGACTAGCGGGATCCACAATGAGCAGTTCTTC.

At least ten counts were recorded for this clonotype. The chain links TRBV7-8 to TRBJ2-5; D gene unclear. Per germline, CDR1 SGHVS and CDR2 FQNEAQ. The V and J ends lost 5 bases and 2 bases respectively, with 3 bases between them. CDR3 length equals 11 residues. CDR3: CASSQQETQYF. The CDR3 DNA reads TGTGCCAGCAGCCAACAAGAGACCCAGTACTTC. The full variable domain, in which reference TRBV7-8 and TRBJ2-5 provide the parts outside the CDR3, is GAGVSQSPRYKVAKRGQDVALRCDPISGHVSLFWYQQALGQGPEFLTYFQNEAQLDKSGLPSDRFFAERPEGSVSTLKIQRTQQEDSAVYLCASSQQETQYFGPGTRLLVL.

Comments on this clonotype: Given a much more abundant clone one base away, this may be a read error. The chain recombines TRBV7-9 with TRBJ2-7; D might be TRBD1 (5 bases). This CDR3 region has 13 residues. V was cut by 2 bases and J by 4 bases, with 9 bases left in between. The V gene's germline CDR1 is SEHNR and CDR2 FQNEAQ (reference sequence). The CDR3 DNA reads as TGTGCCAGCAGCTTACCTAAGGGGTACGAGCAGTACTTC. Translating gives CASSLPKGYEQYF. Full variable domain (remainder filled in from reference TRBV7-9 and TRBJ2-7): DTGVSQNPRHKITKRGQNVTFRCDPISEHNRLYWYRQTLGQGPEFLTYFQNEAQLEKSRLLSDRFSAERPKGSFSTLEIQRTEQGDSAMYLCASSLPKGYEQYFGPGTRLTVT.

The chain is built from TRBV5-1 and TRBJ1-6; 7 nucleotides line up with TRBD1. The length of the CDR3 is 15 residues. Losses at the gene ends were 2 bases for V and 7 bases for J; bases not matched to a gene: 6. Germline V gene data show CDR1 as SGHRS and CDR2 as YFSETQ. Written as DNA, the CDR3 is TGCGCCAGCAGCTTCTCCGGGACAGACAATTCACCCCTCCACTTT. This encodes CASSFSGTDNSPLHF. Full variable domain (missing parts from reference TRBV5-1 and TRBJ1-6): KAGVTQTPRYLIKTRGQQVTLSCSPISGHRSVSWYQQTPGQGLQFLFEYFSETQRNKGNFPGRFSGRQFSNSRSEMNVSTLELGDSALYLCASSFSGTDNSPLHFGNGTRLTVT.

For this clonotype: Since a much larger clone is just one base distant, this may be a read error. The chain has TRBV6-9 and TRBJ2-7; the D is unclear. V was shortened by 3 bases and J by 4 bases, with 13 bases between the two germline ends. Per germline, CDR1 MNHGY and CDR2 SVAAGI. The CDR3 contains 14 residues. The DNA for the CDR3 is TGTGCCAGCAGTTACGCCCCCGCGAGTTACGAGCAGTACTTC. This sequence encodes CASSYAPASYEQYF.

This clonotype was counted a few times. The chain has TRBV6-2 or TRBV6-3 and TRBJ1-2; D unresolved. V was shortened by 0 bases and J by 5 bases, with 25 bases between the two germline ends. This CDR3 contains 19 residues. Germline values: CDR1 MNHEY, CDR2 SVGEGT. CDR3 DNA sequence: TGTGCCAGCAGTTACTCGATTTCTGGCAGCCGCCTTGACCCTTATGGCTACACCTTC. Residues: CASSYSISGSRLDPYGYTF.

A remark on this clonotype: The junction departs from germline at one end; a sequencing error may be responsible. This chain links TRBV9 with TRBJ1-1; unclear D gene. This CDR3 spans 10 amino acids. Germline V gene lookup returns CDR1 SGDLS and CDR2 YYNGEE. CDR3 protein: CASENTKAFF. Written as DNA, the CDR3 is TGTGCCAGCGAGAACACTAAAGCTTTCTTT.

This chain's CDR3 is CASSFGERGEQYF. In DNA, the CDR3 is TGCGCCAGCAGCTTTGGGGAGAGGGGCGAGCAGTACTTC. V is TRBV5-1 and J is TRBJ2-7, with D perhaps assigned TRBD1 or TRBD2 (5 bases each). The germline CDR1 and CDR2 sequences are SGHRS and YFSETQ. Deletions cut 2 bases from V and 6 bases from J, with 12 bases between. The length of the CDR3 is 13 residues.

In its sample, this clonotype was seen a few times. The chain uses TRBV10-3 and TRBJ1-2; D remains ambiguous. This CDR3 region has 14 residues. CDR1 is ENHRY and CDR2 is SYGVKD in the germline V gene. V gave up 0 bases and J gave up 4 bases, with 9 bases separating them. The CDR3 coding sequence is TGTGCCATCAGTGAGTCGAGCGGGATCTATGGCTACACCTTC. This gives the protein CAISESSGIYGYTF.

This clonotype was seen many times. The rearrangement joins TRBV28 to TRBJ2-7; TRBD2 matches 9 bases. Trimming removed 6 bases from V and 3 bases from J; junction bases left unmatched: 6. There are 14 residues in the CDR3. The V gene's germline CDR1 is MDHEN and CDR2 SYDVKM. The CDR3 DNA is TGTGCCAGCAGCCCAACTAGCGGGCTCTACGAGCAGTACTTC. Residues: CASSPTSGLYEQYF.

This clonotype was detected a few times. V usage is TRBV15 and J usage is TRBJ2-2, with D possibly matching TRBD1 (6 bases). Germline V lookup: CDR1 LNHNV, CDR2 YYDKDF (reference sequence). The V and J ends lost 5 bases and 4 bases respectively, with 14 bases between them. The CDR3 contains 15 residues. The CDR3 nucleotides read TGTGCCACCAGCGTGTACAGGGAAACCACCGGGGAGCTGTTTTTT. Its protein product is CATSVYRETTGELFF.

This clonotype appeared many times. V is TRBV27 and J is TRBJ1-4; no definite D call. V lost 8 bases and J 5 bases, leaving 9 bases between the germline ends. The CDR3 is 12 amino acids. Looked up from germline, CDR1 is MNHEY and CDR2 is SMNVEV (reference sequence). CDR3 sequence reads: CASGFGNEKLFF. The DNA for the CDR3 is TGTGCCAGCGGCTTCGGGAATGAAAAACTGTTTTTT.

This clonotype showed up just a few times. The chain uses TRBV7-2 and TRBJ2-1; the D is unclear. The CDR3 has 15 residues. Per the germline V gene, CDR1 is SGHTA and CDR2 is FQGNSA. Trimming removed 2 bases at V and 5 bases at J, with 13 bases between. This CDR3 reads CASSLIGSQNNEQFF. DNA of the CDR3: TGTGCCAGCAGCTTAATTGGCAGCCAGAACAATGAGCAGTTCTTC.

A few counts support this clonotype. This chain connects TRBV20-1 to TRBJ2-4; TRBD1 matches at 10 bases. J lost 6 bases, V lost 1 base, and 9 bases had no gene match. CDR1 DFQATT and CDR2 SNEGSKA come from the germline V gene (reference sequence). The CDR3 loop spans 16 amino acids. The CDR3 region has the DNA TGCAGTGCTAGAGGCCCGGGACAGGGGAAGGGAAACATTCAGTACTTC. It is translated as CSARGPGQGKGNIQYF.

This clonotype was seen ten or more times. The chain combines TRBV6-1 with TRBJ2-7; D is unclear. Trimming cost V 2 bases and J 0 bases, with 8 bases left between them. The germline CDR1 and CDR2 sequences are MNHNS and SASEGT. The CDR3 sequence is 14 residues long. The CDR3: CASSEKDYSYEQYF. Here the CDR3 DNA reads TGTGCCAGCAGTGAAAAGGATTACTCCTACGAGCAGTACTTC.

This clonotype was detected a few times. V and J are TRBV28 and TRBJ2-5; no reliable D call. V gave up 10 bases and J gave up 1 base, with 13 bases separating them. This CDR3 is built from 13 residues. Germline assignment: CDR1 MDHEN and CDR2 SYDVKM. In DNA form, the CDR3 reads TGTGCCACCGACGGGCAGGTCCAAGAGACCCAGTACTTC. Its translation: CATDGQVQETQYF.

The chain combines TRBV30 with TRBJ1-3; D is uncertain. The CDR3 runs 14 residues. V lost 0 bases and J 0 bases, leaving 6 bases between the germline ends. The V gene's germline CDR1 is GTSNPN and CDR2 SVGIG (reference sequence). The CDR3 spells CAWSVGHSGNTIYF. The CDR3 DNA is TGTGCCTGGAGTGTCGGCCACTCTGGAAACACCATATATTTT.

The chain employs TRBV5-4 and TRBJ2-1; 8 bases align to TRBD1. After removal of 0 bases from V and 10 bases from J, the junction contained 6 bases not matched to a gene. This CDR3 comprises 14 residues. Germline CDR1 is SGHNT and CDR2 is YYREEE (reference sequence). The CDR3 sequence is CASSLEDRVFEQFF. The CDR3 DNA reads TGTGCCAGCAGCTTGGAGGACAGGGTATTCGAGCAGTTCTTC. The complete variable domain, with remaining parts taken from reference TRBV5-4 and TRBJ2-1, reads ETGVTQSPTHLIKTRGQQVTLRCSSQSGHNTVSWYQQALGQGPQFIFQYYREEENGRGNFPPRFSGLQFPNYSSELNVNALELDDSALYLCASSLEDRVFEQFFGPGTRLTVL.

This clonotype was seen ten or more times. The genes are TRBV2 and TRBJ2-7, with D unresolved. The CDR3 extends over 12 amino acids. The V end lost 9 bases, the J end lost 0 bases, and 9 bases lay between the germline ends. The germline CDR1 and CDR2 sequences are SNHLY and FYNNEI. CDR3 DNA: TGTGCCAGTAAGGCGATCTCCTACGAGCAGTACTTC. Translation: CASKAISYEQYF.

The chain combines TRBV6-1 with TRBJ2-3; D may match TRBD1 or TRBD2 (5 bases each). V was pared by 6 bases and J by 11 bases, with 18 bases between. The CDR3 is 13 residues long. Germline V gives CDR1 MNHNS, CDR2 SASEGT. CDR3 residues: CASSDTGAIVQYF. In DNA form, the CDR3 reads TGTGCCAGCAGCGACACCGGGGCTATAGTGCAGTATTTT.

V gene TRBV11-2 combines with J gene TRBJ1-2; TRBD1 might be the D (5 bases). The germline V gene encodes CDR1 SGHAT and CDR2 FQNNGV. Trimming removed 0 bases at V and 8 bases at J, with 7 bases between. CDR3 size: 12 residues. This chain's CDR3 is CASSLDGAGYTF. The CDR3 region has the DNA TGTGCCAGCAGCTTAGATGGGGCAGGCTACACCTTC.

This clonotype has at least ten counts. This chain joins TRBV30 and TRBJ2-1; TRBD2 agrees at 11 bases. The junction had 5 bases not matched to a gene; V was cut back by 5 bases and J by 5 bases. The length of the CDR3 is 14 residues. CDR1 GTSNPN and CDR2 SVGIG come from the germline V gene (reference sequence). The CDR3 coding sequence is TGTGCCTGGGCCGCTAGCGGGAGGAACAATGAGCAGTTCTTC. Translation: CAWAASGRNNEQFF.

J is TRBJ1-2 and V is TRBV4-1; D is uncertain. Per germline, CDR1 MGHRA and CDR2 YSYEKL. Trimming shortened V by 0 bases and J by 2 bases, and 10 bases separated the two germline ends. The CDR3 length is 15 residues. The CDR3 sequence is CASSQDTNTNYGYTF. CDR3 in DNA: TGCGCCAGCAGCCAAGATACGAACACGAACTATGGCTACACCTTC.

At least ten counts were recorded for this clonotype. The gene calls are TRBV15 and TRBJ1-5; D is perhaps TRBD1 (5 bases). V was cut by 1 base and J by 7 bases, with 11 bases left in between. This CDR3 comprises 14 residues. Germline loops: CDR1 LNHNV, CDR2 YYDKDF (reference sequence). CDR3 region: CATSRVEGRQPQHF. In DNA, the CDR3 is TGTGCCACCAGCAGAGTGGAGGGGCGCCAGCCCCAGCATTTT.

The chain links TRBV11-2 to TRBJ2-3; a weak D match, TRBD2 (6 bases). V was clipped by 1 base and J by 6 bases, with 11 bases between them. Germline loops: CDR1 SGHAT, CDR2 FQNNGV. The CDR3 extends over 14 amino acids. The CDR3 DNA reads TGTGCCAGCAGCTTAGCGGGAGTTGATGATACGCAGTATTTT. Translation gives CASSLAGVDDTQYF.

This chain joins TRBV20-1 and TRBJ2-7; the D is unclear. V was trimmed by 0 bases and J by 2 bases, leaving 14 bases between them. Germline lookup yields CDR1 DFQATT and CDR2 SNEGSKA (reference sequence). This CDR3 has 15 residues. The CDR3 sequence is CSARDPRGTAYEQYF. The CDR3 DNA reads as TGCAGTGCTAGAGATCCGCGCGGCACGGCCTACGAGCAGTACTTC.

Many counts were recorded for this clonotype. The genes are TRBV28 and TRBJ1-1; TRBD1 aligns across 9 bases. The CDR3 is 17 amino acids. V gave up 5 bases and J gave up 0 bases; unmatched junction bases: 10. In germline, CDR1 is MDHEN, CDR2 SYDVKM. The CDR3 loop is CASSLGQGRSLNTEAFF. The CDR3 DNA reads as TGTGCCAGCAGTCTGGGACAGGGTAGGAGTTTGAACACTGAAGCTTTCTTT.